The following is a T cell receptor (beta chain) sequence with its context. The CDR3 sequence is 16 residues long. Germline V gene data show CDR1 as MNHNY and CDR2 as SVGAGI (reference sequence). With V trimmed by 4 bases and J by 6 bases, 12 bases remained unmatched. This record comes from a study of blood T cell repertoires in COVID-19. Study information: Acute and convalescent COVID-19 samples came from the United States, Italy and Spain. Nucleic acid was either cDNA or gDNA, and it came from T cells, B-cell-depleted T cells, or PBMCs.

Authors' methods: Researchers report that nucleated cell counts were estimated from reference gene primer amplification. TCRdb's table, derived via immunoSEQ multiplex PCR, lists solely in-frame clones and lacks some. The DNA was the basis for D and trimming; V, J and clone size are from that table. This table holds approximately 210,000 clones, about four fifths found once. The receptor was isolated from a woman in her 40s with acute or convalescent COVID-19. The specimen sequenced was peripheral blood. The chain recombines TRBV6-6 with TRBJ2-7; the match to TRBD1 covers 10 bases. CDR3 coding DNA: TGTGCCAGCAGTTCCCCCCGACAGGGGGCTTTTTTCGAGCAGTACTTC. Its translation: CASSSPRQGAFFEQYF.